This is a list of T cell receptor beta chains from one sample in a study of cytomegalovirus exposure and HLA in healthy donors. Libraries were prepared by immunoSEQ multiplex PCR; TCRdb keeps only in-frame clonotypes and omits some of them. The table has more than 150,000 clones, 76% seen once. The sequencing sample was made of PBMCs. Receptors were obtained from a woman in her thirties in good health and CMV-seropositive. Both conserved end residues are part of each CDR3. Each record gives: J gene, V gene, CDR3 protein.

TRBJ2-3 | TRBV6-6 | CASSRQGGGTDTQYF
TRBJ2-2 | TRBV2 | CASSEGRGANTGELFF
TRBJ1-6 | TRBV10-3 | CAISIREGESPLHF
TRBJ2-1 | TRBV2 | CASSGTGGPNEQFF
TRBJ2-3 | TRBV5-1 | CASSFGSGGADTQYF
TRBJ2-2 | TRBV7-2 | CASSLVVGSTGELFF
TRBJ1-5 | TRBV28 | CASSSAAGGDQPQHF
TRBJ2-4 | TRBV5-5 | CASSLWLAGGLSKNIQYF
TRBJ2-3 | TRBV11-2 | CASSVQRGAATDTQYF
TRBJ2-1 | TRBV7-9 | CASSLPPLPGNEQFF
TRBJ1-1 | TRBV5-4 | CASSQDSSRAFF
TRBJ2-1 | TRBV28 | CASSNPGGAYNEQFF
TRBJ2-2 | TRBV10-1 | CASSGPDRVADTGELFF
TRBJ1-3 | TRBV7-9 | CASSLDYRYSESSGNTIYF
TRBJ1-1 | TRBV6-6 | CASSYLTVNTEAFF
TRBJ2-6 | TRBV19 | CASSMDRGLSGANVLTF
TRBJ2-7 | TRBV28 | CVAGQGTPYEQYF
TRBJ2-6 | TRBV4-2 | CASSQVAGSGANVLTF
TRBJ2-3 | TRBV5-1 | CASSPGQTLYTDTQYF
TRBJ2-3 | TRBV6-6 | CASGRGARADTQYF